The entry that follows covers one TCR beta chain sequence. No antigen is known for it. This record belongs to a study of T cell repertoires in cytomegalovirus infection. Across the study: Carrying CMV and the relevant HLA type showed in public TCR beta signatures. General study points: Cumulative frequency of public TCR beta families picked out carriers of CMV plus the relevant HLA.

TCRdb re-called the reads through MiXCR, storing one row per CDR3 protein. In the table there are 150,000 or so distinct CDR3 sequences, about 20% of which are singletons. This CDR3 has 15 amino acids. V shed 3 bases and J shed 1 base, with 12 bases lying between them. The sample was CD8+ T cells from cultured PBMCs, taken from culture after CMV antigen stimulation. This rearrangement joins TRBV12-3 or TRBV12-4 to TRBJ1-1; D gene ambiguous. The receptor was isolated from a human donor in good health (CMV status not recorded). Some clones in this sample may be carry-over from other donors' samples. This chain's CDR3 is CASSLGEAPNTEAFF. CDR3 nucleotide sequence: TGTGCCAGCAGTTTGGGAGAGGCTCCGAACACTGAAGCTTTCTTT.